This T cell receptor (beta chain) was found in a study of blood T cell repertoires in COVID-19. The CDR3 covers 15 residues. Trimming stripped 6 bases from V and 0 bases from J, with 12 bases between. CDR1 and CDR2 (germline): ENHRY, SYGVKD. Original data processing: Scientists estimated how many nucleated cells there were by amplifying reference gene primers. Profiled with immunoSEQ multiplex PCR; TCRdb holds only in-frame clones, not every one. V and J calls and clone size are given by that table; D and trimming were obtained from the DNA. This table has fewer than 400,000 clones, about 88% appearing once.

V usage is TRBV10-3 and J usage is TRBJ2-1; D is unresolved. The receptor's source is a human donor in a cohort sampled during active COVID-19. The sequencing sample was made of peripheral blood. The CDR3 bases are TGTGCCATCAGACCCGACTCGAGCTCCTACAATGAGCAGTTCTTC. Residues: CAIRPDSSSYNEQFF.